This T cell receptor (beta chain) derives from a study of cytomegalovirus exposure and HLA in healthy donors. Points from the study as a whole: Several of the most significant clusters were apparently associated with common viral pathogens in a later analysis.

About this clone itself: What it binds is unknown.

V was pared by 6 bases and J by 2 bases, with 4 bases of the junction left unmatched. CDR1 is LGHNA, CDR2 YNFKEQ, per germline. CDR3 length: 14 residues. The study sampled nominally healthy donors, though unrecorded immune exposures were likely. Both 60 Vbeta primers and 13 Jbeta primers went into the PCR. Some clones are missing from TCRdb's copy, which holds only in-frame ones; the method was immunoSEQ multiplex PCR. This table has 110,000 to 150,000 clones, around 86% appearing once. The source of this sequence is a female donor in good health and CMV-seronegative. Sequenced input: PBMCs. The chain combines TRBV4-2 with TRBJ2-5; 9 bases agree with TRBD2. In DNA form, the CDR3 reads TGTGCCAGCAGTCGACTAGCGGAACAAGAGACCCAGTACTTC. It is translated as CASSRLAEQETQYF.